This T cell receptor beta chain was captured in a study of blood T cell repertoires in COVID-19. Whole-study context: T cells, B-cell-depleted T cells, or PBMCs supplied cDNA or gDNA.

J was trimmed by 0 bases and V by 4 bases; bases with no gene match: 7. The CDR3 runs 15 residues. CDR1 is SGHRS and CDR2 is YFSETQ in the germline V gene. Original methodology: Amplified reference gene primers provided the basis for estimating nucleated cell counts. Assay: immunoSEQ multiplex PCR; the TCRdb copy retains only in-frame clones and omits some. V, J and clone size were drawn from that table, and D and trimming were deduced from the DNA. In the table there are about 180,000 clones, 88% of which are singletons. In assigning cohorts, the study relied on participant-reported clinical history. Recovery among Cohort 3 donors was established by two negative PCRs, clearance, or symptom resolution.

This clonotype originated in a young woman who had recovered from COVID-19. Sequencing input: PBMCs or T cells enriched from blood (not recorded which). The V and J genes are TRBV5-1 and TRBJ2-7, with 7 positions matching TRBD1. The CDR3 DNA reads TGCGCCAGCAGCGAAAACAGGGGCAGCTCCTACGAGCAGTACTTC. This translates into CASSENRGSSYEQYF.